This TCR beta chain was documented in a study of blood T cells in healthy people across ages. Study-level points and caveats: Correlation between TCR beta diversity and naive T cell percentage was strong.

Through a sample-barcoded 5' primer and a J-beta primer mix, a second PCR was run for about 6 to 12 cycles. TCRdb ran MiXCR on the 5' RACE reads and lists one entry per CDR3 protein. The sample includes 600,000 to 650,000 distinct CDR3 sequences, roughly 58% seen only once; the top ten take 35% to 40%. This clonotype was counted a few times. Its antigen is undetermined. The sample comprised blood. The TCR sequence derives from a man aged 60-69 years in good health.

This chain's CDR3 is CSAAPGTSWEGEQFF. DNA for the CDR3: TGCAGTGCTGCTCCCGGGACTAGCTGGGAGGGTGAGCAGTTCTTC. The chain carries TRBV20-1 and TRBJ2-1, with 9 bases lining up with TRBD2. In germline, CDR1 is DFQATT, CDR2 SNEGSKA (reference sequence). V lost 5 bases and J lost 9; bases outside the gene matches: 14. CDR3 length: 15 residues.